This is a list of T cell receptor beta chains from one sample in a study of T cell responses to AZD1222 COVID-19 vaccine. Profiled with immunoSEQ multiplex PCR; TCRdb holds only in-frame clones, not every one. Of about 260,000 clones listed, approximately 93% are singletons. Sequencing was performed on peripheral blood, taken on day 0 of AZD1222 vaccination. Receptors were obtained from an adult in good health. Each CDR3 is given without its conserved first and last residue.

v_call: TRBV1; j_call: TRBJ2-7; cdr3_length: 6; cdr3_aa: TLGWQY
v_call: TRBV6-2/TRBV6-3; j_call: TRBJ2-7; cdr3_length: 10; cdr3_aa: ASSTLGYEQY
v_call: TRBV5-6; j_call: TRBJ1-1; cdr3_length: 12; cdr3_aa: ASSFGIGGTEAF
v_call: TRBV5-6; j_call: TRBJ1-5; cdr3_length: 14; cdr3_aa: ASSLSQGRRNQPQH
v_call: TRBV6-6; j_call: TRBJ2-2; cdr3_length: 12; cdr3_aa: ASSSGTHTGELF
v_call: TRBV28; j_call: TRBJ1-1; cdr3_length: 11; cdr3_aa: ASSPPGGPSFG
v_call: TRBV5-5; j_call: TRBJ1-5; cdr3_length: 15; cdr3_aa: ASSPSSGLISNQPQH
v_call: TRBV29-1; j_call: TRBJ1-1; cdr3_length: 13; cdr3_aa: SVEGLALEGAEAF
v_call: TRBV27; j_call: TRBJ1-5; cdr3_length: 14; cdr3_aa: ASGLSLTPGGQPQH
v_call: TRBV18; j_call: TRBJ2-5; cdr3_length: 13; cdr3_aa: ASSPGTGAEETQY
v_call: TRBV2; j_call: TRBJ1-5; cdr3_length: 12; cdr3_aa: ASSDPRGNQPQH
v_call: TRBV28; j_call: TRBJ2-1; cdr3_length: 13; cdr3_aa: ASSWGTPSYNEQF
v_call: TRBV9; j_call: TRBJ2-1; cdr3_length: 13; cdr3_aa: ASSSQWAGVNEQF
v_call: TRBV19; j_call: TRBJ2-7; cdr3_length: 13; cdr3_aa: ASSSRQGGHWEQY
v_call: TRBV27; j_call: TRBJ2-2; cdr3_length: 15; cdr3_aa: ASSLSTGTGPTGELF
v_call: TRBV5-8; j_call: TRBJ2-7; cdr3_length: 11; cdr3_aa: ASSSGGSYEQY
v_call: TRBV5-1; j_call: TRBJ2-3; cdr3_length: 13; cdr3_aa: ASSLVLRDTDTQY
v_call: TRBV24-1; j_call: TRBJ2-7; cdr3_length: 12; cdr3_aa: ATSLGGIPYEQY
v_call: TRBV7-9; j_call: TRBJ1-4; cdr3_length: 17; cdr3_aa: ASRPFRGTVVATNEKLF
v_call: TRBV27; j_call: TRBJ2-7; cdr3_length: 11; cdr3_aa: ASGRTGAYEQY
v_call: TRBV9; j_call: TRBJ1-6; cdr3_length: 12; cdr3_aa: ASSVGQPNSPLH
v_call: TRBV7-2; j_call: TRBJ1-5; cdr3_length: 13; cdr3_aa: ASSRGQGGSKPQH